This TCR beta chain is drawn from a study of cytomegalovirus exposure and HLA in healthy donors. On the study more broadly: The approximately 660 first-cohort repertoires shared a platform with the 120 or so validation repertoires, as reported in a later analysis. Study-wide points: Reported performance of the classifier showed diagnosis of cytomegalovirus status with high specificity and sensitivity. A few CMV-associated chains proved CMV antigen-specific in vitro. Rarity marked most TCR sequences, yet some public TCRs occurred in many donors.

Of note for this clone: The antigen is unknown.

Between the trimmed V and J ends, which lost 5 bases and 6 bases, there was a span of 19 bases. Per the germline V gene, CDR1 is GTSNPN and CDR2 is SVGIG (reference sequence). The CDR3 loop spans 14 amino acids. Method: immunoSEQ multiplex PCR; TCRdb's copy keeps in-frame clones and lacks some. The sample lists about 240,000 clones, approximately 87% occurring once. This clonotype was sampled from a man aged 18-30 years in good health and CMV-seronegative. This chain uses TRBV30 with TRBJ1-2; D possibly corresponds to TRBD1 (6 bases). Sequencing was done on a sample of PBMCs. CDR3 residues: CAWGIQGWNNGYTF. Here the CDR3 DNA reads TGTGCCTGGGGGATACAGGGTTGGAATAATGGCTACACCTTC. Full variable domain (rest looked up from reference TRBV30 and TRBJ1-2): SQTIHQWPATLVQPVGSPLSLECTVEGTSNPNLYWYRQAAGRGLQLLFYSVGIGQISSEVPQNLSASRPQDRQFILSSKKLLLSDSGFYLCAWGIQGWNNGYTFGSGTRLTVV.